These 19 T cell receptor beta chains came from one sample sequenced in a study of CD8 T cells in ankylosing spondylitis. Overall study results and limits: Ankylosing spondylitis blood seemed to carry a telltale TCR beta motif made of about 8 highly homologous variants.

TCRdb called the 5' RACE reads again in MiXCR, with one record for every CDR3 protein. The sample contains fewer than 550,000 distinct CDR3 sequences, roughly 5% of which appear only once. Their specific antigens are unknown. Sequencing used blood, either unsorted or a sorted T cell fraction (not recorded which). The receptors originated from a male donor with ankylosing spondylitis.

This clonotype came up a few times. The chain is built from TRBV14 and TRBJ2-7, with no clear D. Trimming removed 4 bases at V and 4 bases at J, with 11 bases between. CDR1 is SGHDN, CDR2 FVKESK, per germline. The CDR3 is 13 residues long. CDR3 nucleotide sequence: TGTGCCAGCAGCCGATCCCTTCCGTACGAGCAGTACTTC. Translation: CASSRSLPYEQYF.

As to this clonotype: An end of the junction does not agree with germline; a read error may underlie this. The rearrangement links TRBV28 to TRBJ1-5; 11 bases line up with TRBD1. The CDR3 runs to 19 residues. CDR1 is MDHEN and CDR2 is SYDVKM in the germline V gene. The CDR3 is CTSSLGPGQGARGNQPQHF. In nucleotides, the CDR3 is TGTACCAGCAGTTTAGGCCCAGGACAGGGGGCGCGCGGCAATCAGCCCCAGCATTTT.

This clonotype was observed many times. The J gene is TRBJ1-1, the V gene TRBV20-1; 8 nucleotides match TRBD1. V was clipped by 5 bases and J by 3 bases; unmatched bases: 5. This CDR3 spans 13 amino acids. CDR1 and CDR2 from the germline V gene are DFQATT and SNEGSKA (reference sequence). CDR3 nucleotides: TGCAGTGCTGGTAGGACAGGGTACACTGAAGCTTTCTTT. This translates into CSAGRTGYTEAFF.

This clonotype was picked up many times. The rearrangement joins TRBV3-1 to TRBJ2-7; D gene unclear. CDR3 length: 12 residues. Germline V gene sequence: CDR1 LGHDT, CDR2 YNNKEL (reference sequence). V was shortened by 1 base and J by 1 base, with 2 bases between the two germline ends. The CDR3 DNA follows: TGTGCCAGCAGCCAAGCTTCCTACGAGCAGTACTTC. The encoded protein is CASSQASYEQYF.

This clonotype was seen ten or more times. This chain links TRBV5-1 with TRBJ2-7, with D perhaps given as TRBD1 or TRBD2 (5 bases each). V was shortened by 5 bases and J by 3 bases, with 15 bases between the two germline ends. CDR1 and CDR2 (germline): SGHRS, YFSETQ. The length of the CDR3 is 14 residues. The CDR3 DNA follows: TGCGCCAGCAGACCCCCGGGGCAGTACTACGAGCAGTACTTC. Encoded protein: CASRPPGQYYEQYF. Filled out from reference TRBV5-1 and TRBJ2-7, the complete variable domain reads KAGVTQTPRYLIKTRGQQVTLSCSPISGHRSVSWYQQTPGQGLQFLFEYFSETQRNKGNFPGRFSGRQFSNSRSEMNVSTLELGDSALYLCASRPPGQYYEQYFGPGTRLTVT.

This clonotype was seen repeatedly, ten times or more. CDR3 coding DNA: TGTGCCATAAACGGGGGCGGGTATAAAAAGTTCTTC. This codes for CAINGGGYKKFF. The chain recombines TRBV10-3 with TRBJ2-1; the D call may be TRBD1 or TRBD2 (6 bases each). Deletions cut 9 bases from V and 14 bases from J, with 20 bases between. There are 12 residues in the CDR3. Germline V gene sequence: CDR1 ENHRY, CDR2 SYGVKD.

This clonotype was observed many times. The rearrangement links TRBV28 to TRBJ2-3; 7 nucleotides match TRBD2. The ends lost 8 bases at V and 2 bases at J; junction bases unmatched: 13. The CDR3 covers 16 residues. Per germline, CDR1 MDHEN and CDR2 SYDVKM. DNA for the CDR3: TGTGCCAGCCCTCCCGCGGCGACTAGCATCACAGATACGCAGTATTTT. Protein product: CASPPAATSITDTQYF.

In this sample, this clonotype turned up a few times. The CDR3 protein is CASSPRQGISSYEQYF. The CDR3 coding sequence is TGTGCCAGCAGCCCGAGACAGGGGATCAGCTCCTACGAGCAGTACTTC. The chain links TRBV7-9 to TRBJ2-7, with TRBD1 matching 8 bases. CDR1 SEHNR and CDR2 FQNEAQ come from the germline V gene (reference sequence). This CDR3 has 16 residues. J lost 0 bases, V lost 5 bases, and 9 bases had no gene match.

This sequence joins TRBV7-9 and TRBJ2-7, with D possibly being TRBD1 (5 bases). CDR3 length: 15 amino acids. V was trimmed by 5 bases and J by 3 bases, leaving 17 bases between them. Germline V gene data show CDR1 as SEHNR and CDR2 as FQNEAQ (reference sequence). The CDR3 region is CASSPRQMGLYEQYF. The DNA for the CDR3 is TGTGCCAGCAGCCCCAGACAGATGGGCCTCTACGAGCAGTACTTC.

CDR3 protein: CASNTGTGEVNEQFF. The CDR3 nucleotides are TGTGCCAGCAACACCGGGACGGGCGAGGTGAATGAGCAGTTCTTC. The chain uses TRBV12-3 or TRBV12-4 and TRBJ2-1; D may be TRBD1 or TRBD2 (5 bases each). Trimming stripped 7 bases from V and 7 bases from J, with 20 bases between. The CDR3 runs to 15 residues.

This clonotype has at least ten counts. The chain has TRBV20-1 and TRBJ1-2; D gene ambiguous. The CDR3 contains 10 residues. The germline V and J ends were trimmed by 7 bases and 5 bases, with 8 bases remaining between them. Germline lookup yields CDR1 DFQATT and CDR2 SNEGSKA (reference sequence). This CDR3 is CSEGRYGYTF. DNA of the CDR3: TGCAGTGAAGGTCGATATGGCTACACCTTC.

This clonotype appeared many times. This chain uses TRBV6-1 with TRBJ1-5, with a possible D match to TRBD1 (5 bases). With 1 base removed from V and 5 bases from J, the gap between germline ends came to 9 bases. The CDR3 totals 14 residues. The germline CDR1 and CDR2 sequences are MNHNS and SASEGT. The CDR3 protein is CASSEGSGDQPQHF. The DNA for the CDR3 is TGTGCCAGCAGTGAAGGATCGGGGGATCAGCCCCAGCATTTT.

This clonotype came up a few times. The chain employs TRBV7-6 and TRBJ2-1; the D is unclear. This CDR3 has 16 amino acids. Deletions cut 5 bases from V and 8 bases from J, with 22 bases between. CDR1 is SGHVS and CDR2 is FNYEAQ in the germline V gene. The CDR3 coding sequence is TGTGCCAGCAGCCGTACCCAGAATCCGCTAGAGGATGAGCAGTTCTTC. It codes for CASSRTQNPLEDEQFF.

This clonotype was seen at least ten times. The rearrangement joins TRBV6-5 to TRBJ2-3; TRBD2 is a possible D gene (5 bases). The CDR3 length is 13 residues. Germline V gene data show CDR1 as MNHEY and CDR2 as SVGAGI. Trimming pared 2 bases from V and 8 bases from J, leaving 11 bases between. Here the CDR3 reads CASSYAIRGTQYF. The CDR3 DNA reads TGTGCCAGCAGTTACGCTATCCGGGGTACGCAGTATTTT.

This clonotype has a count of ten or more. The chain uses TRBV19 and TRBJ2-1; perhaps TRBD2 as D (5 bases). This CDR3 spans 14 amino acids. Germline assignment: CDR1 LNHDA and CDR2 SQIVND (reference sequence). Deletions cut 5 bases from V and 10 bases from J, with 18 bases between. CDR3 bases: TGTGCCAGTAGTTTCTTTGACTCTAGCAGGGAGCAGTTCTTC. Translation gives CASSFFDSSREQFF.

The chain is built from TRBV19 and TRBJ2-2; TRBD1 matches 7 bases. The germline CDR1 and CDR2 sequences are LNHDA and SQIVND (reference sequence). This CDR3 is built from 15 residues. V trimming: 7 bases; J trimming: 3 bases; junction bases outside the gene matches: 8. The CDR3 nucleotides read TGTGCCAGTACCCGGACACAGGGGTACACCGGGGAGCTGTTTTTT. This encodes CASTRTQGYTGELFF. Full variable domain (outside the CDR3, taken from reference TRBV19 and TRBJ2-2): DGGITQSPKYLFRKEGQNVTLSCEQNLNHDAMYWYRQDPGQGLRLIYYSQIVNDFQKGDIAEGYSVSREKKESFPLTVTSAQKNPTAFYLCASTRTQGYTGELFFGEGSRLTVL.

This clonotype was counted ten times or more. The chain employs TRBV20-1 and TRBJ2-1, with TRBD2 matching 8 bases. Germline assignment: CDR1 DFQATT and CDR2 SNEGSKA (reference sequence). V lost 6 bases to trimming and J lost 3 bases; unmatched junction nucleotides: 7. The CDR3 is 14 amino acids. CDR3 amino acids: CSAHLAGYYNEQFF. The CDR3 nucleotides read TGCAGTGCCCACCTAGCGGGCTACTACAATGAGCAGTTCTTC.

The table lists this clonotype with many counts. The CDR3 DNA is TGTGCCAGCCAGGGGCATACCACTGAAGCTTTCTTT. The encoded protein is CASQGHTTEAFF. V gene TRBV6-5 combines with J gene TRBJ1-1; tentative D call: TRBD1 (6 bases). The CDR3 contains 12 residues. V lost 8 bases and J 4 bases, leaving 11 bases between the germline ends. Germline CDR1 reads MNHEY; CDR2 reads SVGAGI.

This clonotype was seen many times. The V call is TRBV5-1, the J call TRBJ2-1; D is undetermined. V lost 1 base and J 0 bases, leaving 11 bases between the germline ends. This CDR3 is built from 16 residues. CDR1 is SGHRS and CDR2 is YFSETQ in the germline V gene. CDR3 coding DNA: TGCGCCAGCAGCTTGCCCGGGCTGAGCTCCTACAATGAGCAGTTCTTC. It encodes CASSLPGLSSYNEQFF.